These T cell receptor beta chains were read from a single sample in a study of blood T cells in healthy people across ages. Each CDR3 protein is one row after TCRdb ran MiXCR on the 5' RACE reads. The sample lists 1.8 million or so distinct CDR3 sequences; about two fifths were seen once. The specimen was blood. These receptors originate from a human donor in good health. CDR3s include the opening cysteine and the closing phenylalanine or tryptophan. A D gene is named only where the DNA matches it firmly. The size field is filled for only some rows; it gives once, few, many or a size class.

v_gene	len	d_gene	abundance	j_gene	CDR3nt	CDR3aa
TRBV18	21	TRBD1	-	TRBJ2-6	TGTGCCAGCTCACCACAAGAAACCCGGACAGGGTTTAGCTCTGGGGCCAACGTCCTGACTTTC	CASSPQETRTGFSSGANVLTF
TRBV4-2	15	-	-	TRBJ2-1	TGTGCCAGCAGCCAAGGTTTGAGGTCCTACAATGAGCAGTTCTTC	CASSQGLRSYNEQFF
TRBV6-6	15	TRBD1	once	TRBJ1-1	TGTGCCAGCCGTCGGACAGGGGGTCTAGGGACTGAAGCTTTCTTT	CASRRTGGLGTEAFF
TRBV5-1	14	-	-	TRBJ1-2	TGCGCCAGCAGCTTGGCCTTGGGGAGAATCGGCTACACCTTC	CASSLALGRIGYTF
TRBV10-3	13	-	-	TRBJ2-7	TGTGCCATCGCTAAACAGGCCACCTACGAGCAGTACTTC	CAIAKQATYEQYF
TRBV5-1	16	TRBD1	few	TRBJ2-5	TGCGCCAGCAGCTTGGCTTACAGGGGGGACCAAGAGACCCAGTACTTC	CASSLAYRGDQETQYF
TRBV20-1	14	-	-	TRBJ2-3	TGCAGTGGACGGGGGCGTACTAGCACAGATACGCAGTATTTT	CSGRGRTSTDTQYF
TRBV24-1	14	-	-	TRBJ1-5	TGTGCCACCAGCCGGCACGGCAACAATCAGCCCCAGCATTTT	CATSRHGNNQPQHF
TRBV6-7	16	-	-	TRBJ2-5	TGTGCCAGCAGTTACGGGTTCCAGGAACCCTACGAGTGGCAGTACTTC	CASSYGFQEPYEWQYF
TRBV7-8	15	-	-	TRBJ2-1	TGTGCCAGCAGCTTTTTATCGGCAGGTAGGGATGAGCAGTTCTTC	CASSFLSAGRDEQFF
TRBV4-1	16	-	-	TRBJ2-1	TGCGCCAGCAGCCAAGTCGGCCGAAGCTCCTACAATGAGCAGTTCTTC	CASSQVGRSSYNEQFF
TRBV4-1	14	-	few	TRBJ2-3	TGCGCCAGCAGCCAAGGAACAGTGGCAGATACGCAGTATTTT	CASSQGTVADTQYF
TRBV7-2	15	-	once	TRBJ1-1	TGTGCCAGCAGCTCCGGGTCAGGGATGAACACTGAAGCTTTCTTT	CASSSGSGMNTEAFF
TRBV3-1	15	-	-	TRBJ2-1	TGTGCCAGCAGCCAAGATGGGCAAGGGTACAATGAGCAGTTCTTC	CASSQDGQGYNEQFF
TRBV5-1	15	-	-	TRBJ2-5	TGCGCCAGCAGCTTGCAGTCGACAGTCCAAGAGACCCAGTACTTC	CASSLQSTVQETQYF
TRBV4-2	17	TRBD2	few	TRBJ2-3	TGTGCCAGCAGCCAAGAACTAGCGGGGGTGAGCACAGATACGCAGTATTTT	CASSQELAGVSTDTQYF
TRBV6-5	13	-	-	TRBJ1-1	TGTGCCAGCAGTCCGATGATGAACACCGAGGCTTTCTTT	CASSPMMNTEAFF
TRBV11-3	14	TRBD2	-	TRBJ2-4	TGTGCCAGCAGCGAAAGGGCGGGGGAAAACATTCAGTACTTC	CASSERAGENIQYF
TRBV11-2	17	TRBD1	-	TRBJ2-2	TGTGCCAGCAGTTCATCAACTCCCGGGACAGGGACCGGGGAGCTGTTTTTT	CASSSSTPGTGTGELFF
TRBV11-2	19	TRBD1	few	TRBJ2-7	TGTGCCAGCAGCTTAATTTTAGGTGACGGGACAGAGTTTTCCTACGAGCAGTACTTC	CASSLILGDGTEFSYEQYF
TRBV14	17	TRBD2	few	TRBJ2-5	TGTGCCAGCAGCCAAGATCAAGCGGGGGGCCTATTTGAGACCCAGTACTTC	CASSQDQAGGLFETQYF
TRBV20-1	15	TRBD1	few	TRBJ1-2	TGCAGTGCTACCACCGGGACAGGGCCCGGCTATGGCTACACCTTC	CSATTGTGPGYGYTF
TRBV20-1	14	TRBD1	-	TRBJ2-7	TGCAGTGCTACCCTGGGGACAGGGGACTACGAGCAGTACTTC	CSATLGTGDYEQYF
TRBV7-2	14	-	-	TRBJ2-7	TGTGCCAGCAGCTTAGCGCCACCTCCCTACGAGCAGTACTTC	CASSLAPPPYEQYF
TRBV5-5	15	-	-	TRBJ1-1	TGTGCCAGCAGCCCCCAAGGGCAGAGGGGCACTGAAGCTTTCTTT	CASSPQGQRGTEAFF
TRBV20-1	14	-	-	TRBJ2-4	TGCAGTGCTGGCCACCCCCCGACCGGGGTAAGGCAGTACTTC	CSAGHPPTGVRQYF
TRBV5-1	13	-	-	TRBJ2-2	TGCGCCAGTACTTATGAGGTTACCGGGGAGCTGTTTTTT	CASTYEVTGELFF
TRBV30	14	-	few	TRBJ2-7	TGTGCCTGGAGTGAAACAGGGGACTTCTACGAGCAGTACTTC	CAWSETGDFYEQYF
TRBV6-5	14	TRBD1	few	TRBJ2-1	TGTGCCAGCAGTCCGGGACAGCCTTTGCATGAGCAGTTCTTC	CASSPGQPLHEQFF
TRBV29-1	12	TRBD1	-	TRBJ2-5	TGCAGCGTGCAGGGGGTAGGAGAGACCCAGTACTTC	CSVQGVGETQYF
TRBV5-1	14	-	-	TRBJ1-2	TGCGCCAGCAGCGGAACAGGGTTGGACTATGGCCACACCTTC	CASSGTGLDYGHTF
TRBV25-1	15	-	-	TRBJ1-1	TGTGCCAGCAGTGATTATACCTTAGGGATCACTGAAGCTTTCTTT	CASSDYTLGITEAFF
TRBV7-9	16	TRBD2	-	TRBJ2-3	TGTGCCAGCAGCTTAAGTCTAGCGGGGTTATCAGATACGCAGTATTTT	CASSLSLAGLSDTQYF
TRBV7-2	14	-	many	TRBJ1-2	TGTGCCAGCAGCTTAGAGGCAGGATACTATGGCTACACCTTC	CASSLEAGYYGYTF
TRBV7-9	12	-	-	TRBJ1-1	TGTGCCAGCTTGGACATGAACACTGAAGCTTTCTTT	CASLDMNTEAFF
TRBV7-2	12	-	-	TRBJ1-2	TGTGCCAGCAGCTTAGATTCACGGGGCTACACCTTC	CASSLDSRGYTF
TRBV5-1	14	-	-	TRBJ1-4	TGCGCCAGCAGCTTCACAAAGAAGGGTGAAAAACTGTTTTTT	CASSFTKKGEKLFF
TRBV9	15	-	few	TRBJ2-7	TGTGCCAGCAGCGTAGCATGGGATGCATCCTACGAGCAGTACTTC	CASSVAWDASYEQYF
TRBV9	13	-	few	TRBJ2-4	TGTGCCGGCAGCGCTGTTACCCAGTCGGAGCAGTACTTC	CAGSAVTQSEQYF
TRBV19	13	-	few	TRBJ2-5	TGTGCCAGTAGTATAGGAGTAGGGCAATCCCAGTACTTC	CASSIGVGQSQYF
TRBV5-5	15	-	-	TRBJ1-1	TGTGCCAGCAGCTTCACCCCAGACAGGTTCGTTGAAGCTTTCTTT	CASSFTPDRFVEAFF